This entry lists 20 T cell receptor beta chains sequenced from one sample in a study of cytomegalovirus exposure and HLA in healthy donors. With 60 Vbeta and 13 Jbeta primers, the PCR was carried out. Data came from immunoSEQ multiplex PCR; TCRdb stores just in-frame clones and leaves some out. The repertoire holds 120,000 to 150,000 clones, with over 70% as singletons. Source material: PBMCs. Source of these receptors: a man in his forties in good health and CMV-seropositive.

V usage is TRBV6-4 and J usage is TRBJ1-5; D not resolved. Germline V lookup: CDR1 MRHNA, CDR2 SNTAGT. Deletions cut 0 bases from V and 3 bases from J, with 9 bases between. This CDR3 has 15 residues. The CDR3, as DNA: TGTGCCAGCAGTGACTCCGCGGGAGTCAATCAGCCCCAGCATTTT. This gives the protein CASSDSAGVNQPQHF.

The genes are TRBV6-4 and TRBJ1-2, with TRBD1 identical over 8 bases. Unmatched junction bases numbered 3, after V lost 6 bases and J lost 3 bases. Germline CDR1 reads MRHNA; CDR2 reads SNTAGT. The CDR3 has 13 residues. Here the CDR3 DNA reads TGTGCCAGCAGGAAGACAGGGGACTATGGCTACACCTTC. It encodes CASRKTGDYGYTF.

The rearrangement uses TRBV19 and TRBJ2-1; 9 positions match TRBD2. Germline trimming cut 5 bases from V and 4 bases from J; bases unmatched to any gene: 9. This CDR3 has 16 amino acids. Germline lookup yields CDR1 LNHDA and CDR2 SQIVND (reference sequence). Here the CDR3 reads CASSGPSGGPYNEQFF. The CDR3 coding sequence is TGTGCCAGTAGTGGGCCAAGCGGGGGGCCTTACAATGAGCAGTTCTTC.

The CDR3 protein is CASSPMGSMNTEAFF. Here the CDR3 DNA reads TGTGCCAGCTCACCAATGGGGAGCATGAACACTGAAGCTTTCTTT. The chain employs TRBV18 and TRBJ1-1; D is unresolved. The CDR3 has 15 residues. V lost 2 bases and J 0 bases, leaving 10 bases between the germline ends. The germline CDR1 and CDR2 sequences are KGHSH and LQKENI.

J is TRBJ2-1 and V is TRBV7-9; D not resolved. Trimming removed 2 bases from V and 7 bases from J, with 9 bases in between. This CDR3 contains 13 residues. Looked up from germline, CDR1 is SEHNR and CDR2 is FQNEAQ (reference sequence). The CDR3 is CASSLTQNNEQFF. The CDR3 DNA reads as TGTGCCAGCAGCTTAACCCAGAATAATGAGCAGTTCTTC.

This clone was observed a few times. J is TRBJ1-2 and V is TRBV9; TRBD1 matches at 7 bases. The V gene's germline CDR1 is SGDLS and CDR2 YYNGEE. V lost 3 bases and J lost 6; bases outside the gene matches: 8. The CDR3 spans 14 residues. CDR3 DNA sequence: TGTGCCAGCAGCGACGGGTCGACAGGGAATGGCTACACCTTC. Encoded protein: CASSDGSTGNGYTF. Full variable domain (outside the CDR3, taken from reference TRBV9 and TRBJ1-2): DSGVTQTPKHLITATGQRVTLRCSPRSGDLSVYWYQQSLDQGLQFLIQYYNGEERAKGNILERFSAQQFPDLHSELNLSSLELGDSALYFCASSDGSTGNGYTFGSGTRLTVV.

This chain connects TRBV19 to TRBJ2-5; 9 bases match TRBD1. The germline V gene has CDR1 LNHDA and CDR2 SQIVND (reference sequence). The CDR3 is 14 residues long. V shed 3 bases, J shed 5 bases, and the junction held 4 bases outside the gene matches. CDR3 sequence: CASSMDRGWETQYF. CDR3 DNA: TGTGCCAGTAGTATGGACAGGGGCTGGGAGACCCAGTACTTC. The full variable domain, its missing parts supplied by reference TRBV19 and TRBJ2-5, is DGGITQSPKYLFRKEGQNVTLSCEQNLNHDAMYWYRQDPGQGLRLIYYSQIVNDFQKGDIAEGYSVSREKKESFPLTVTSAQKNPTAFYLCASSMDRGWETQYFGPGTRLLVL.

This clone was detected only a few times. This chain connects TRBV6-6 to TRBJ2-7; 12 bases map to TRBD2. This CDR3 spans 14 amino acids. Trimming removed 7 bases from V and 4 bases from J; junction bases left unmatched: 5. Germline loops: CDR1 MNHNY, CDR2 SVGAGI (reference sequence). CDR3 nucleotide sequence: TGTGCCAGCAATCCTAGCGGGAGGGCTTACGAGCAGTACTTC. Translation gives CASNPSGRAYEQYF.

This rearrangement joins TRBV11-1 to TRBJ2-7, with a tentative D call TRBD1 (6 bases). CDR3 length: 13 amino acids. CDR1 is SGHAT, CDR2 FQDESV, per germline (reference sequence). V lost 5 bases and J lost 2, with 10 bases in between. CDR3: CASSKGDPYEQYF. In DNA, the CDR3 is TGTGCCAGCAGCAAGGGGGACCCCTACGAGCAGTACTTC.

This chain connects TRBV28 to TRBJ1-2; possibly TRBD1 for D (6 bases). Germline assignment: CDR1 MDHEN and CDR2 SYDVKM. The CDR3 extends over 15 amino acids. The V end lost 2 bases, the J end lost 5 bases, and 15 bases lay between the germline ends. CDR3 nucleotide sequence: TGTGCCAGCAGTTTAGTGGGGGCGGGGGATTATGGCTACACCTTC. Translated, it gives CASSLVGAGDYGYTF.

This chain uses TRBV7-8 with TRBJ1-6; maybe TRBD1 (6 bases). In germline, CDR1 is SGHVS, CDR2 FQNEAQ. There are 16 residues in the CDR3. V was trimmed by 2 bases and J by 7 bases, leaving 15 bases between them. CDR3: CASSLQSRGGNSPLHF. DNA of the CDR3: TGTGCCAGCAGCTTACAATCGAGGGGGGGCAATTCACCCCTCCACTTT.

The chain combines TRBV4-3 with TRBJ1-4; the match to TRBD1 covers 9 bases. With V trimmed by 3 bases and J by 5 bases, 4 bases remained unmatched. The CDR3 has 15 amino acids. Germline values: CDR1 LGHNA, CDR2 YSLEER. The DNA of the CDR3 is TGCGCCAGCAGCCAGGGGACAGGGAGAAATGAAAAACTGTTTTTT. Translating gives CASSQGTGRNEKLFF.

The chain combines TRBV10-2 with TRBJ2-2; possibly TRBD1 for D (5 bases). The germline V gene encodes CDR1 WSHSY and CDR2 SAAADI. There are 14 residues in the CDR3. The V end lost 4 bases, the J end lost 5 bases, and 11 bases lay between the germline ends. The CDR3 loop is CASSVRALTGELFF. CDR3 coding DNA: TGCGCCAGCAGTGTCAGGGCTTTAACCGGGGAGCTGTTTTTT.

Only one count was recorded for this clone. The chain is built from TRBV7-2 and TRBJ2-7, with 8 bases matching TRBD2. Germline V gene sequence: CDR1 SGHTA, CDR2 FQGNSA. Trimming cost V 4 bases and J 3 bases; bases outside gene matches: 5. This CDR3 contains 14 residues. The CDR3, as DNA: TGTGCCAGCAGCTCAACTAGCGGAGGCTACGAGCAGTACTTC. This translates into CASSSTSGGYEQYF. Variable domain in full (rest from reference TRBV7-2 and TRBJ2-7): GAGVSQSPSNKVTEKGKDVELRCDPISGHTALYWYRQSLGQGLEFLIYFQGNSAPDKSGLPSDRFSAERTGGSVSTLTIQRTQQEDSAVYLCASSSTSGGYEQYFGPGTRLTVT.

The J gene is TRBJ2-1, the V gene TRBV5-8; 11 bases agree with TRBD2. V shed 2 bases and J 2 bases; nucleotides not matched to a gene: 3. Germline V CDR1 and CDR2: SGHTS, YDEGEE. The CDR3 extends over 16 amino acids. This CDR3 reads CASSLGTSGTYNEQFF. The CDR3 nucleotides are TGTGCCAGCAGCTTAGGGACTAGCGGAACCTACAATGAGCAGTTCTTC. Supplemented by reference TRBV5-8 and TRBJ2-1, the full variable domain reads EAGVTQSPTHLIKTRGQQATLRCSPISGHTSVYWYQQALGLGLQFLLWYDEGEERNRGNFPPRFSGRQFPNYSSELNVNALELEDSALYLCASSLGTSGTYNEQFFGPGTRLTVL.

The chain uses TRBV7-2 and TRBJ1-2, with 8 bases identical to TRBD1. Germline-derived CDR1 and CDR2 are SGHTA and FQGNSA. J gave up 3 bases and V 2 bases, and 5 bases lay outside the gene matches. The CDR3 has 15 residues. CDR3 amino acids: CASSLTAGGDYGYTF. In DNA, the CDR3 is TGTGCCAGCAGCTTAACGGCAGGGGGCGACTATGGCTACACCTTC.

Written as DNA, the CDR3 is TGTGCCAGCAGCCCCCATCGACTAGCGGGAGCACCCTACGAGCAGTACTTC. It is translated as CASSPHRLAGAPYEQYF. The rearrangement joins TRBV14 to TRBJ2-7; TRBD2 matches 12 bases. This CDR3 has 17 residues. Germline loops: CDR1 SGHDN, CDR2 FVKESK. Trimming cost V 4 bases and J 2 bases; bases outside gene matches: 9.

This chain joins TRBV6-5 and TRBJ2-7; 10 bases line up with TRBD2. The germline V gene has CDR1 MNHEY and CDR2 SVGAGI. The trim removed 6 bases at V and 4 bases at J, leaving 6 bases unmatched. The CDR3 has 14 residues. CDR3 residues: CASSASGSWYEQYF. The CDR3, as DNA: TGTGCCAGCAGCGCTAGCGGGAGCTGGTACGAGCAGTACTTC.

In this sample, this clone turned up once. This chain uses TRBV7-8 with TRBJ2-4, with unresolved D. The length of the CDR3 is 13 residues. V lost 0 bases and J lost 8, with 8 bases in between. Germline CDR1 reads SGHVS; CDR2 reads FQNEAQ. CDR3 sequence (DNA): TGTGCCAGCAGCTTAGCCGGTCTGGACATTCAGTACTTC. It encodes CASSLAGLDIQYF.

This clone showed up just once. This chain joins TRBV28 and TRBJ2-7; unclear D gene. V dropped 10 bases and J dropped 0 bases, with 7 bases sitting between them. CDR1 and CDR2 (germline): MDHEN, SYDVKM. This CDR3 contains 11 residues. CDR3 sequence: CATHSSYEQYF. In DNA form, the CDR3 reads TGTGCCACCCACAGCTCCTACGAGCAGTACTTC.